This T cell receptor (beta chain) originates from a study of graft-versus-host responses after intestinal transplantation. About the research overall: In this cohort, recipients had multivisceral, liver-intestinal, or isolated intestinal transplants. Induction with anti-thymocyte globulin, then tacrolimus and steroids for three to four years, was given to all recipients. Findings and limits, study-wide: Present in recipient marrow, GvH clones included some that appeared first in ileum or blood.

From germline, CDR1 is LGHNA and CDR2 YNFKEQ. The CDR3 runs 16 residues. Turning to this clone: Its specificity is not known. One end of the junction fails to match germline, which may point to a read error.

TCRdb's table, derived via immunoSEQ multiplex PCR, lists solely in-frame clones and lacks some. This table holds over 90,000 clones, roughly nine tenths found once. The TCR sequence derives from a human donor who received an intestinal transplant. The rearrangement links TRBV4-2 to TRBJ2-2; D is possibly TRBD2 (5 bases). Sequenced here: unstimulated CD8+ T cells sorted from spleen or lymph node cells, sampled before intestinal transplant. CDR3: CASSQDLASNNGELFF. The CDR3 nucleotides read TGTGCCAGCAGCCAAGACCTCGCTAGCAACAACGGGGAGCTGTTTTTT.